The clone carrying this T cell receptor (beta chain) was observed a few times. As yet, its antigen is unknown. This record comes from a study of beta chain features in type 1 diabetes. Study overall: The patients were much like the healthy donors in age, gender and cell yields.

After removal of 1 base from V and 0 bases from J, the junction contained 0 bases not matched to a gene. CDR3 length: 15 residues. CDR1 MGHRA and CDR2 YSYEKL come from the germline V gene. The study, taken as a whole, reports: Moderate yet significant TCRB CDR3 shortening was seen in Type 1 diabetes patients in all four CD4+ subsets.

Reverse transcription of all isolated RNA meant that expressed TCRB transcripts were sequenced. Only in-frame clones appear in the TCRdb table, and some are missing; sequencing was by immunoSEQ multiplex PCR. The table lists around 180,000 clones, approximately 8.1% of them singletons. The sequenced sample was central memory CD4+ T cells from blood. This rearrangement joins TRBV4-1 to TRBJ2-5; 9 bases map to TRBD1. The receptor's source is a man younger than 30 with type 1 diabetes. CDR3 loop: CASSQGDRDQETQYF. The CDR3 DNA reads as TGCGCCAGCAGCCAAGGGGACAGGGACCAAGAGACCCAGTACTTC.